The source of this T cell receptor (beta chain) is a study of T cells after yellow fever vaccination. Study-wide context: SMART-Seq v4 Ultra Low Input handled preparation of low-cell-number fractions.

Synthesis of TCR cDNA relied on 5'RACE template switching, which attached a universal primer site and UMIs. One entry per CDR3 protein, called by TCRdb with MiXCR from the 5' RACE reads. This sample has hundreds of thousands of distinct CDR3 sequences, with 9% to 15% found just once. Trimming shortened V by 5 bases and J by 2 bases, and 8 bases separated the two germline ends. Germline V lookup: CDR1 SGHKS, CDR2 YYEKEE (reference sequence). The CDR3 totals 14 residues. The origin of this receptor is a man younger than 45 who received the YFV17D yellow fever vaccine. The chain links TRBV5-5 to TRBJ1-6; D ambiguous. The specimen comprised PBMCs, sampled on the day of the yellow fever booster vaccination. CDR3 loop: CASSLETYNSPLHF. CDR3 in DNA: TGTGCCAGCAGTCTCGAAACCTATAATTCACCCCTCCACTTT.